These 8 T cell receptor beta chains came from one sample sequenced in a study of T cell changes during pregnancy in multiple sclerosis. This table comes from immunoSEQ multiplex PCR, and its TCRdb copy is limited to in-frame clones, with some not included. This table holds tens of thousands of clones, approximately 92% found once. The source material was peripheral blood, sampled after pregnancy. Receptors were obtained from a female donor with multiple sclerosis, enrolled in a pregnancy study.

CDR3 nucleotide sequence: TGTGCCAGCTCACCGGGCAGTCTTCGGGAGACCCAGTACTTC. This encodes CASSPGSLRETQYF. The chain links TRBV18 to TRBJ2-5, with D uncertain. Per the germline V gene, CDR1 is KGHSH and CDR2 is LQKENI. This CDR3 comprises 14 residues. V lost 3 bases and J 5 bases, leaving 13 bases between the germline ends.

The V gene is TRBV27, the J gene TRBJ1-1; D is possibly TRBD1 (6 bases). This CDR3 has 16 amino acids. Between the trimmed V and J ends, which lost 3 bases and 3 bases, there was a span of 17 bases. Germline CDR1 and CDR2: MNHEY and SMNVEV (reference sequence). The CDR3 region is CASSFLRGGAHTEAFF. The DNA of the CDR3 is TGTGCCAGCAGTTTCCTAAGGGGGGGAGCGCACACTGAAGCTTTCTTT.

V is TRBV2 and J is TRBJ1-2; D possibly corresponds to TRBD1 (5 bases). Trimming stripped 8 bases from V and 5 bases from J, with 15 bases between. The CDR3 runs to 13 residues. Germline CDR1 SNHLY, CDR2 FYNNEI. CDR3 sequence (DNA): TGTGCCAGCTCGGAGACAGCCTTTTATGGCTACACCTTC. Its translation: CASSETAFYGYTF.

This chain links TRBV18 with TRBJ1-5, with unresolved D. This CDR3 is 15 amino acids long. V was pared by 0 bases and J by 7 bases, with 13 bases between. The germline gives CDR1 KGHSH, CDR2 LQKENI. CDR3 bases: TGTGCCAGCTCACCACCCGACCTCGTCGGGCAGCCCCAGCATTTT. Encoded protein: CASSPPDLVGQPQHF.

The chain joins TRBV6-5 to TRBJ2-4; 8 nucleotides agree with TRBD1. The length of the CDR3 is 12 residues. Germline trimming cut 11 bases from V and 9 bases from J; bases unmatched to any gene: 9. In germline, CDR1 is MNHEY, CDR2 SVGAGI. For the CDR3, the DNA is TGTGCCGCATGGACAGGGAGGAGCATTCAGTACTTC. Its protein is CAAWTGRSIQYF.

V gene TRBV6-5 combines with J gene TRBJ1-6; D is undetermined. V was shortened by 5 bases and J by 5 bases, with 13 bases between the two germline ends. This CDR3 has 15 residues. The germline V gene has CDR1 MNHEY and CDR2 SVGAGI. In DNA form, the CDR3 reads TGTGCCAGCAGTCCCCGCGGGCTAAATAATTCACCCCTCCACTTT. Its translation is CASSPRGLNNSPLHF.

This clone was seen once. The chain has TRBV19 and TRBJ2-2, with 12 bases that match TRBD2. With V trimmed by 6 bases and J by 3 bases, 5 bases remained unmatched. CDR1 LNHDA and CDR2 SQIVND come from the germline V gene (reference sequence). The CDR3 is made up of 16 amino acids. The CDR3 coding sequence is TGTGCCAGTAGGGATGGACTAGCGGGGCACACCGGGGAGCTGTTTTTT. Translated: CASRDGLAGHTGELFF.

V usage is TRBV28 and J usage is TRBJ2-4, with 10 bases aligning to TRBD1. CDR1 is MDHEN, CDR2 SYDVKM, per germline. V lost 2 bases, J lost 8 bases, and 6 bases stayed unmatched. The CDR3 extends over 15 amino acids. CDR3 loop: CASSLPTGGPDIQYF. The DNA for the CDR3 is TGTGCCAGCAGTTTACCGACAGGGGGCCCGGACATTCAGTACTTC. The whole variable domain, filled in from reference TRBV28 and TRBJ2-4, reads DVKVTQSSRYLVKRTGEKVFLECVQDMDHENMFWYRQDPGLGLRLIYFSYDVKMKEKGDIPEGYSVSREKKERFSLILESASTNQTSMYLCASSLPTGGPDIQYFGAGTRLSVL.